These 7 T cell receptor beta chains were all obtained from the same sample, sequenced in a study of cytomegalovirus exposure and HLA in healthy donors. The study ran its PCR with 60 Vbeta and 13 Jbeta primers. Here immunoSEQ multiplex PCR was the method, and the copy in TCRdb shows in-frame clones only, minus some. This sample has about 160,000 clones; 77% occur once, and the top ten carry 2% to 3%. Input material: PBMCs. These receptors originate from a woman between 40 and 55 years old in good health and CMV-seropositive.

The chain carries TRBV28 and TRBJ2-7, with D possibly being TRBD2 (5 bases). In germline, CDR1 is MDHEN, CDR2 SYDVKM. There are 14 residues in the CDR3. V lost 7 bases and J 0 bases, leaving 13 bases between the germline ends. The CDR3 sequence is CASTRGTHSYEQYF. CDR3 sequence (DNA): TGTGCCAGCACCCGGGGAACTCACTCCTACGAGCAGTACTTC.

The rearrangement links TRBV21-1 to TRBJ2-4; TRBD2, the D gene given by the table, was not confirmed from the DNA. TRBV21-1 is a pseudogene locus. This CDR3 has 18 amino acids. The CDR3 sequence: CASSTDYHRRLAKNIQYF. The DNA for the CDR3 is TGTGCCAGCAGCACGGACTATCATCGTAGACTAGCCAAAAACATTCAGTACTTC.

The chain carries TRBV10-3 and TRBJ1-2; 7 bases map to TRBD1. This CDR3 region has 14 residues. V was pared by 10 bases and J by 5 bases, with 13 bases of the junction left unmatched. Germline V gene data show CDR1 as ENHRY and CDR2 as SYGVKD. CDR3 sequence reads: CASSGTASLYGYTF. CDR3 bases: TGTGCCAGTTCCGGGACAGCCTCCTTATATGGCTACACCTTC.

This clone occurred a few times. The rearrangement uses TRBV5-1 and TRBJ2-3; 10 bases are shared with TRBD2. Germline CDR1 reads SGHRS; CDR2 reads YFSETQ. Losses at the gene ends were 1 base for V and 2 bases for J; bases not matched to a gene: 1. This CDR3 spans 15 amino acids. The CDR3 loop reads CASSLSGRATDTQYF. CDR3 nucleotide sequence: TGCGCCAGCAGCTTGAGCGGGAGGGCCACAGATACGCAGTATTTT.

The chain has TRBV4-2 and TRBJ2-1, with 9 bases fitting TRBD2. CDR1 LGHNA and CDR2 YNFKEQ come from the germline V gene. The CDR3 is 16 amino acids. With 2 bases clipped from V and 1 base from J, the junction kept 3 bases outside the gene matches. CDR3 DNA: TGTGCCAGCAGCCAAAGACTAGCGGATTCCTACAATGAGCAGTTCTTC. It translates to CASSQRLADSYNEQFF.

V and J are TRBV4-2 and TRBJ2-1; 8 bases are shared with TRBD2. The V gene end was trimmed by 0 bases and the J gene end by 4 bases; junction bases not matched to a gene: 11. The CDR3 extends over 18 amino acids. Germline V gene lookup returns CDR1 LGHNA and CDR2 YNFKEQ. CDR3 DNA: TGTGCCAGCAGCCAAGAAGCGAGCGGGAGTGGGGCGTACAATGAGCAGTTCTTC. Amino acid sequence: CASSQEASGSGAYNEQFF.

This clone showed up just once. At the DNA level, this CDR3 is encoded by other sequences in the same sample as well. The chain uses TRBV7-8 and TRBJ1-1; D call uncertain. V lost 4 bases and J lost 3, with 6 bases in between. This CDR3 has 12 amino acids. Germline lookup yields CDR1 SGHVS and CDR2 FQNEAQ. The CDR3 spells CASSSRYTEAFF. CDR3 nucleotides: TGTGCCAGCAGCTCCCGTTACACTGAAGCTTTCTTT.